The 17 T cell receptor beta chains listed next were all sequenced from one sample in a study of blood T cell repertoires in COVID-19. Libraries were prepared by immunoSEQ multiplex PCR; TCRdb keeps only in-frame clonotypes and omits some of them. The sample records 100,000 or so clones, around 90% being singletons. Sequences were obtained from peripheral blood. The receptor set was obtained from a human donor with active COVID-19. The donor label of this sample is uncertain.

V usage is TRBV7-6 and J usage is TRBJ2-3; 8 nucleotides line up with TRBD1. Germline CDR1 SGHVS, CDR2 FNYEAQ. The CDR3 totals 15 residues. The trim removed 5 bases at V and 2 bases at J, leaving 6 bases unmatched. The CDR3, as DNA: TGTGCCAGCAGCCGGACGACAGGGGTCACAGATACGCAGTATTTT. Protein product: CASSRTTGVTDTQYF. The variable domain in full, completed from reference TRBV7-6 and TRBJ2-3, reads GAGVSQSPRYKVTKRGQDVALRCDPISGHVSLYWYRQALGQGPEFLTYFNYEAQQDKSGLPNDRFSAERPEGSISTLTIQRTEQRDSAMYRCASSRTTGVTDTQYFGPGTRLTVL.

This clone was recorded a few times. The V call is TRBV28, the J call TRBJ2-4; 12 nucleotides align to TRBD2. The CDR3 is 16 residues long. V dropped 5 bases and J dropped 4; count of bases not matched to a gene: 6. From germline, CDR1 is MDHEN and CDR2 SYDVKM. CDR3 amino acids: CASSPGLAGLKNIQYF. For the CDR3, the DNA is TGTGCCAGCAGTCCCGGACTAGCGGGGTTAAAAAACATTCAGTACTTC. Full variable domain (rest looked up from reference TRBV28 and TRBJ2-4): DVKVTQSSRYLVKRTGEKVFLECVQDMDHENMFWYRQDPGLGLRLIYFSYDVKMKEKGDIPEGYSVSREKKERFSLILESASTNQTSMYLCASSPGLAGLKNIQYFGAGTRLSVL.

The chain combines TRBV5-1 with TRBJ1-4, with a tentative D call TRBD1 (5 bases). There are 14 residues in the CDR3. Per the germline V gene, CDR1 is SGHRS and CDR2 is YFSETQ. V lost 3 bases, J lost 8 bases, and 14 bases lay in between. CDR3 nucleotide sequence: TGCGCCAGCAGCTCCGGGGGAGGAAGGGAAAAACTGTTTTTT. Protein: CASSSGGGREKLFF.

The chain combines TRBV9 with TRBJ2-7; TRBD1 is a possible D gene (5 bases). V lost 6 bases, J lost 2 bases, and 21 bases lay in between. The CDR3 covers 16 residues. CDR1 and CDR2 (germline): SGDLS, YYNGEE. The CDR3: CASTNHLQVPTYEQYF. The DNA for the CDR3 is TGTGCCAGCACCAATCACCTACAGGTACCGACCTACGAGCAGTACTTC.

This clone was observed a handful of times. CDR3 sequence: CASSEEIGSGYTF. For the CDR3, the DNA is TGTGCCAGCAGTGAAGAAATAGGGAGCGGCTACACCTTC. The chain combines TRBV2 with TRBJ1-2; D not resolved. This CDR3 has 13 residues. V lost 1 base, J lost 8 bases, and 11 bases lay in between. The V gene's germline CDR1 is SNHLY and CDR2 FYNNEI.

This clone was observed once. The J gene is TRBJ2-7, the V gene TRBV4-1, with 9 nucleotides matching TRBD2. The CDR3 has 15 residues. Germline V lookup: CDR1 MGHRA, CDR2 YSYEKL. V dropped 2 bases and J dropped 3; count of bases not matched to a gene: 5. The CDR3 DNA follows: TGCGCCAGCAGCCAACTAGCGGGGTGGAGCTACGAGCAGTACTTC. Translated, it gives CASSQLAGWSYEQYF.

The chain employs TRBV12-5 and TRBJ1-1, with no clear D. V was clipped by 2 bases and J by 3 bases, with 7 bases between them. This CDR3 is built from 13 residues. CDR1 is LGHNT and CDR2 is FRNRAP in the germline V gene. CDR3 region: CASGLRLDTEAFF. The CDR3 DNA reads as TGTGCTAGTGGTTTGCGATTAGACACTGAAGCTTTCTTT.

The chain uses TRBV7-9 and TRBJ1-2; the match to TRBD1 covers 8 bases. The CDR3 spans 14 residues. J was trimmed by 4 bases and V by 8 bases; bases with no gene match: 9. The germline CDR1 and CDR2 sequences are SEHNR and FQNEAQ (reference sequence). CDR3 loop: CASGQGMGAYGYTF. The CDR3 DNA reads as TGTGCCAGCGGACAGGGTATGGGGGCCTATGGCTACACCTTC.

The chain couples TRBV25-1 to TRBJ2-7; no clear D gene. CDR3 length: 14 residues. The V end was cut by 2 bases, the J end by 4 bases, with 12 bases between. Germline CDR1 is MGHDK and CDR2 is SYGVNS. The CDR3 region is CASSEGRIRYEQYF. CDR3 nucleotides: TGTGCCAGCAGTGAAGGCAGGATCCGTTACGAGCAGTACTTC.

The rearrangement uses TRBV2 and TRBJ2-5; possible D gene TRBD2, 6 bases. Germline lookup yields CDR1 SNHLY and CDR2 FYNNEI. CDR3 size: 13 residues. Trimming stripped 11 bases from V and 4 bases from J, with 17 bases between. The CDR3 spells CAFQGGARETQYF. The CDR3 DNA sequence: TGTGCCTTCCAAGGAGGGGCTCGAGAGACCCAGTACTTC.

The chain couples TRBV6-1 to TRBJ2-1; D perhaps matches TRBD2 (5 bases). CDR1 and CDR2 (germline): MNHNS, SASEGT. This CDR3 region has 15 residues. The ends were cut back, 2 bases at V and 4 bases at J, with 12 bases in the middle. The CDR3 region is CASSERRVLYNEQFF. The CDR3 DNA sequence: TGTGCCAGCAGTGAAAGGCGGGTTCTGTACAATGAGCAGTTCTTC.

V and J are TRBV5-5 and TRBJ2-5; 10 nucleotides agree with TRBD2. In germline, CDR1 is SGHKS, CDR2 YYEKEE (reference sequence). The CDR3 is 17 amino acids. V lost 0 bases, J lost 0 bases, and 5 bases stayed unmatched. The CDR3 protein is CASSLGASGGNQETQYF. CDR3 DNA sequence: TGTGCCAGCAGCTTGGGCGCTAGCGGGGGAAACCAAGAGACCCAGTACTTC.

The chain carries TRBV4-2 and TRBJ2-3, with D perhaps TRBD2 (6 bases). There are 15 residues in the CDR3. The V end was cut by 2 bases, the J end by 3 bases, with 12 bases between. Germline CDR1 LGHNA, CDR2 YNFKEQ. The CDR3 DNA sequence: TGTGCCAGCAGCCAACCGGGGGAAGGGACAGATACGCAGTATTTT. It encodes CASSQPGEGTDTQYF.

The gene calls are TRBV5-4 and TRBJ1-6; D is perhaps TRBD1 (5 bases). The V end was cut by 0 bases, the J end by 8 bases, with 15 bases between. The CDR3 has 16 amino acids. Germline V gene sequence: CDR1 SGHNT, CDR2 YYREEE (reference sequence). The DNA for the CDR3 is TGTGCCAGCAGCTTGGCCGGGGGTACGGGACATTCACCCCTCCACTTT. It is translated as CASSLAGGTGHSPLHF. Complete variable domain (other parts from reference TRBV5-4 and TRBJ1-6): ETGVTQSPTHLIKTRGQQVTLRCSSQSGHNTVSWYQQALGQGPQFIFQYYREEENGRGNFPPRFSGLQFPNYSSELNVNALELDDSALYLCASSLAGGTGHSPLHFGNGTRLTVT.

The J gene is TRBJ2-1, the V gene TRBV29-1; perhaps TRBD1 as D (7 bases). CDR1 and CDR2 (germline): SQVTM, ANQGSEA. V shed 4 bases and J shed 10 bases, with 17 bases lying between them. The CDR3 has 13 residues. DNA of the CDR3: TGCAGCGTTGTAAGGGGGCGGGACGGCGAGCAGTTCTTC. Residues: CSVVRGRDGEQFF.

This rearrangement joins TRBV5-1 to TRBJ1-2, with TRBD1 matching 8 bases. The junction had 5 bases not matched to a gene; V was cut back by 0 bases and J by 4 bases. Germline CDR1 reads SGHRS; CDR2 reads YFSETQ. The length of the CDR3 is 15 residues. CDR3 nucleotide sequence: TGCGCCAGCAGCTTGGTCCCAGGACAGGGCTATGGCTACACCTTC. Amino acids: CASSLVPGQGYGYTF.

The chain couples TRBV6-4 to TRBJ2-1; 12 nucleotides align to TRBD2. This CDR3 has 18 residues. Trimming took 6 bases from V and 2 from J; bases not matched to a gene: 11. Germline CDR1 reads MRHNA; CDR2 reads SNTAGT. The CDR3 here is CASRRLAGAQYTYNEQFF. DNA for the CDR3: TGTGCCAGCAGGAGACTAGCGGGGGCCCAATATACCTACAATGAGCAGTTCTTC.